This T cell receptor (beta chain) was identified in a study of blood T cells in healthy people across ages (dated by TCRdb to between 2015 and 2016). Study-level background: In model experiments, template switching captured about one uniquely barcoded TCR beta cDNA molecule for every two T cells. Using deep sequencing normalized with unique cDNA molecular identifiers, the study measured how TCR beta repertoire diversity changes with age. Donors were grouped into four age groups: young (average approximately 15 years), middle-aged (39), aged (about 60) and long-lived (around 80). Donors of different ages were randomly distributed across sequencing lanes to avoid experimental bias. For two donors (one aged 18 to 30 and one aged 80 or older), the study analyzed two additional independent replicas of 1 million unique cDNA reads from the same blood draw.

Donors were roughly 40 systemically healthy Caucasian individuals from Russia aged roughly 6 to 95 years. Each donor gave approximately 10 milliliters of peripheral blood, collected into EDTA-treated Vacutainer tubes. Ficoll-Paque density-gradient centrifugation was used to isolate PBMCs, with at least 6.5 million per sample. Trizol reagent was used to extract total RNA from PBMCs, with at least 6 micrograms per sample. For every donor, an aliquot of PBMCs went through flow cytometry to measure the percentages of naive CD45RAhigh/CD27high T cells. Libraries were prepared through 5' RACE. The listed sequencing device is Illumina HiSeq 2500. The second PCR ran for about 7 to 11 cycles and used a J-beta primer mix along with a sample-barcoded 5' primer. Each TCR beta cDNA molecule received a unique molecular identifier from a template-switch 5' adaptor carrying 12 random nucleotides. Each sample yielded at least 3 million CDR3-containing paired-end reads. First-strand cDNA synthesis was performed from all RNA using the Mint cDNA synthesis kit, with priming by a TRBC-specific oligonucleotide. All cDNA was treated with uracil-DNA glycosylase and then went through a first 18-cycle PCR with the universal primers M1SS and BC2_uni_R. Per the authors' processing: For normalization, 1 million high-quality reads were randomly selected from each sample, with every read carrying a distinct molecular identifier. Instead of being binned into consensus sequences, reads that shared molecular identifiers were thrown out. CDR3 identification, clonotype clustering and error correction used MiTCR with a Q25 quality threshold and the strictest error-elimination algorithm. A nonparametric unseen species model with Euler transformation was used to estimate a lower bound on total TCR beta diversity. The public reads were run again by TCRdb, first through fastp at Q25 and then through MiXCR, and only productive beta chains were kept. Merged by CDR3 protein, the rows form single entries marked with the most common genes and DNA. TCRdb's processing, not the authors' own work, is the source of the V and J calls. This sample gives some 1.1 million distinct CDR3 sequences in total; 35% to 45% of them show up just once. Over 10% of the sample goes to the ten largest clones.

Overall study outcomes, separate from this receptor: Compared with the aged group, more naive CD4+ T cells, fewer expanded clones and increased TCR diversity were shown by the long-lived group, suggesting age selection. Estimates of total diversity from one million sequenced T cells were regarded as lower bounds and underestimates. Observed TCR beta diversity per million T cells fell roughly linearly with age, and a significant reduction was already apparent by age around 44. Donor CMV infection status was unknown, potentially confounding age-related changes in expanded clonotypes. There was a strong correlation between observed TCR beta diversity and the percentage of naive T cells measured by flow cytometry. Since profiling was done on bulk unsorted PBMCs, naive and antigen-experienced compartments could not be conclusively compared.

The CDR3 covers 14 residues, taking in both the cysteine and the phenylalanine. The DNA shown is the 42-base CDR3, in frame from base 1. In the germline V gene (reference sequence), CDR1 corresponds to DFQATT and CDR2 to SNEGSKA. V is reduced by 2 bases and J by 2 bases, leaving a spacing of 12 bases between them. This clonotype was seen more than once but under ten times. Its antigen is unknown. Within one base of it there is no much larger clone, and no base qualities were kept. This TCR derives from a man between 18 and 35 years old in good health. The chain uses TRBV20-1 and TRBJ1-2, and TRBD1 may be the D gene, going by 6 matching bases. Sequences were obtained from blood. The nucleotide sequence is given as TGCAGTGCTAGAAATTGGACAGACAACTATGGCTACACCTTC. This translates into CSARNWTDNYGYTF.